Shown below are 6 T cell receptor beta chains from a single sample sequenced in a study of early T cells in non-severe SARS-CoV-2 infection listed by TCRdb under 2021. Library method: 5' RACE. The sequencing machine was a NextSeq 500. TCRdb's own reprocessing of the public reads used fastp at Q25 and MiXCR and kept productive beta chains. Here each entry gathers all rows of one CDR3 protein and keeps the most common genes and DNA. The sample contains tens of thousands of distinct CDR3 sequences, about 5.7% of them found a single time. The biggest ten clones account for more than 4.5% of the sample. Sequences were obtained from whole blood. The source of these receptors is an adult who was a healthcare worker with PCR-confirmed SARS-CoV-2 infection or an uninfected control (not recorded which).

In its sample, this clonotype ranks as medium-sized. The rearrangement joins TRBV28 to TRBJ2-7; D is undetermined. CDR1 and CDR2 (germline): MDHEN, SYDVKM. V lost 6 bases, J lost 7 bases, and 13 bases lay in between. The CDR3 has 12 amino acids. CDR3: CASSILRREQYF. For the CDR3, the DNA is TGTGCCAGCAGCATCCTACGCAGGGAGCAGTACTTC. The full variable domain, with the rest looked up from reference TRBV28 and TRBJ2-7, is DVKVTQSSRYLVKRTGEKVFLECVQDMDHENMFWYRQDPGLGLRLIYFSYDVKMKEKGDIPEGYSVSREKKERFSLILESASTNQTSMYLCASSILRREQYFGPGTRLTVT.

This clonotype was picked up many times. The chain has TRBV4-3 and TRBJ2-7, with D tentatively TRBD2 (7 bases). Looked up from germline, CDR1 is LGHNA and CDR2 is YSLEER. V shed 1 base and J shed 6 bases, with 10 bases lying between them. The CDR3 consists of 13 residues. DNA of the CDR3: TGCGCCAGCAGCCAAGTCGGGGGGCGCGAGCAGTACTTC. Amino acids: CASSQVGGREQYF.

This clonotype was seen repeatedly, ten times or more. This chain uses TRBV10-3 with TRBJ2-1; 11 nucleotides align to TRBD2. From germline, CDR1 is ENHRY and CDR2 SYGVKD. The junction had 6 bases not matched to a gene; V was cut back by 7 bases and J by 4 bases. The CDR3 spans 15 residues. The CDR3 region is CAIKEASGGYNEQFF. The CDR3 DNA reads as TGTGCCATCAAGGAAGCTAGCGGGGGGTACAATGAGCAGTTCTTC.

This clonotype has a count of ten or more. The J gene is TRBJ2-1, the V gene TRBV9, with D possibly TRBD1 on 6 matching bases. CDR1 is SGDLS and CDR2 is YYNGEE in the germline V gene. This CDR3 is built from 17 residues. The V and J ends lost 4 bases and 7 bases respectively, with 24 bases between them. The chain's CDR3 is CASSTLPARGNQNEQFF. CDR3 in DNA: TGTGCCAGCAGCACGCTGCCCGCCAGGGGTAATCAAAATGAGCAGTTCTTC.

There are many counts of this clonotype. The V gene is TRBV29-1, the J gene TRBJ2-3, with 8 bases aligning to TRBD2. From germline, CDR1 is SQVTM and CDR2 ANQGSEA. CDR3 size: 14 residues. V shed 7 bases and J 0 bases; nucleotides not matched to a gene: 6. The DNA of the CDR3 is TGCAGCGCGGGGGGGACCACTAGCACAGATACGCAGTATTTT. Its translation: CSAGGTTSTDTQYF.

This clonotype was seen a handful of times. The chain joins TRBV5-1 to TRBJ2-4, with D unclear. The CDR3 runs to 15 residues. Germline V lookup: CDR1 SGHRS, CDR2 YFSETQ. The ends were cut back, 4 bases at V and 0 bases at J, with 11 bases in the middle. The CDR3 reads CASSVSTGAKNIQYF. The DNA of the CDR3 is TGCGCCAGCAGCGTGTCAACCGGAGCCAAAAACATTCAGTACTTC.